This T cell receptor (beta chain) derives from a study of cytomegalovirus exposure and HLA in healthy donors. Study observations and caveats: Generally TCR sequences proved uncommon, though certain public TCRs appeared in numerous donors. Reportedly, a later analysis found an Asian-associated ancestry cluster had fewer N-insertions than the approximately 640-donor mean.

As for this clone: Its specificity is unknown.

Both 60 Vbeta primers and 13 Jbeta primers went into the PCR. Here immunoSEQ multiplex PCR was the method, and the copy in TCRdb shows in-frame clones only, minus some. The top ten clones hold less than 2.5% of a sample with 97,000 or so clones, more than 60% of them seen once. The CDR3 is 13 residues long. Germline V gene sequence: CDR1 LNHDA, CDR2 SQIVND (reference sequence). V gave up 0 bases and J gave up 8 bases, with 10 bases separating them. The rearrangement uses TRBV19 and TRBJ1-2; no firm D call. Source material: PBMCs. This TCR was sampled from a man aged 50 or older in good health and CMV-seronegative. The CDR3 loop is CASSIELAEGYTF. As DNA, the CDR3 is TGTGCCAGTAGTATAGAGCTCGCGGAAGGCTACACCTTC. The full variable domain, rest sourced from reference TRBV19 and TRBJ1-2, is DGGITQSPKYLFRKEGQNVTLSCEQNLNHDAMYWYRQDPGQGLRLIYYSQIVNDFQKGDIAEGYSVSREKKESFPLTVTSAQKNPTAFYLCASSIELAEGYTFGSGTRLTVV.